The 24 T cell receptor beta chains below come from one sample, sequenced in a study of cytomegalovirus exposure and HLA in healthy donors. Use of 60 Vbeta and 13 Jbeta primers characterized the PCR. The data were produced by immunoSEQ multiplex PCR, yet TCRdb's version contains in-frame clones alone and is incomplete. The table lists just over 150,000 clones, about 80% of them singletons. The sample taken for sequencing was PBMCs. The source is a woman aged 45-65 years in good health and CMV-seropositive.

The J gene is TRBJ1-6, the V gene TRBV6-5; D gene uncertain. The V end was cut by 6 bases, the J end by 9 bases, with 15 bases between. Germline CDR1 and CDR2: MNHEY and SVGAGI. The CDR3 contains 14 residues. The CDR3 loop is CASRFGGSGSPLHF. DNA of the CDR3: TGTGCCAGCAGGTTCGGAGGATCGGGTTCACCCCTCCACTTT.

The DNA of the CDR3 is TGCGCCAGCAGCGGCGGACTAGTATCGACAGATACGCAGTATTTT. Translating it yields CASSGGLVSTDTQYF. This sequence joins TRBV5-1 and TRBJ2-3; TRBD2 aligns across 7 bases. CDR1 is SGHRS, CDR2 YFSETQ, per germline. With V trimmed by 4 bases and J by 3 bases, 8 bases remained unmatched. The CDR3 is 15 residues long.

The chain uses TRBV5-6 and TRBJ1-1, with 8 nucleotides matching TRBD1. The CDR3 is 14 amino acids. J lost 5 bases, V lost 4 bases, and 7 bases had no gene match. The germline V gene has CDR1 SGHDT and CDR2 YYEEEE. CDR3 sequence: CASSPGGKETEAFF. CDR3 sequence (DNA): TGTGCCAGCAGCCCAGGGGGCAAGGAGACTGAAGCTTTCTTT.

This chain uses TRBV29-1 with TRBJ1-1; 11 positions match TRBD1. Unmatched junction bases numbered 6, after V lost 6 bases and J lost 6 bases. The germline gives CDR1 SQVTM, CDR2 ANQGSEA. The CDR3 has 13 residues. The CDR3 here is CSVDGQGAAEAFF. The CDR3 coding sequence is TGCAGCGTCGACGGACAGGGGGCTGCTGAAGCTTTCTTT.

The rearrangement joins TRBV5-1 to TRBJ2-6; TRBD1 matches 8 bases. CDR3 length: 16 amino acids. With 5 bases clipped from V and 0 bases from J, the junction kept 4 bases outside the gene matches. Per germline, CDR1 SGHRS and CDR2 YFSETQ. CDR3 sequence reads: CASRDRVFSGANVLTF. The CDR3 region has the DNA TGCGCCAGCAGGGACAGGGTATTCTCTGGGGCCAACGTCCTGACTTTC.

This rearrangement joins TRBV11-2 to TRBJ2-7, with 9 bases that match TRBD2. Germline values: CDR1 SGHAT, CDR2 FQNNGV. Trimming at V came to 5 bases and at J to 0 bases, leaving 5 bases not matched to a gene. The CDR3 sequence is 15 residues long. This chain's CDR3 is CASSPLAGFSYEQYF. The CDR3 DNA sequence: TGTGCCAGCAGCCCTCTAGCGGGGTTCTCCTACGAGCAGTACTTC.

This clone has just a few counts. The rearrangement links TRBV6-1 to TRBJ1-1; a possible D gene is TRBD1 (5 bases). Trimming pared 5 bases from V and 2 bases from J, leaving 9 bases between. The V gene's germline CDR1 is MNHNS and CDR2 SASEGT. The CDR3 length is 13 residues. CDR3 region: CASSHQGNTEAFF. The DNA of the CDR3 is TGTGCCAGCAGTCACCAGGGAAACACTGAAGCTTTCTTT.

The chain joins TRBV9 to TRBJ2-3; 9 bases align to TRBD2. Trimming took 3 bases from V and 2 from J; bases not matched to a gene: 4. CDR1 SGDLS and CDR2 YYNGEE come from the germline V gene. The CDR3 length is 15 residues. The CDR3 region has the DNA TGTGCCAGCAGCGACGGGACTAGCCCCACAGATACGCAGTATTTT. Amino acid sequence: CASSDGTSPTDTQYF.

The table lists this clone with a count of one. CDR3 nucleotide sequence: TGTGCCAGCAGGGGACAGGGGAGGGCAACTAATGAAAAACTGTTTTTT. As protein: CASRGQGRATNEKLFF. The chain is built from TRBV2 and TRBJ1-4, with 10 nucleotides matching TRBD1. The germline gives CDR1 SNHLY, CDR2 FYNNEI. Trimming cost V 6 bases and J 0 bases; bases outside gene matches: 4. The CDR3 totals 16 residues. Filled out from reference TRBV2 and TRBJ1-4, the complete variable domain reads EPEVTQTPSHQVTQMGQEVILRCVPISNHLYFYWYRQILGQKVEFLVSFYNNEISEKSEIFDDQFSVERPDGSNFTLKIRSTKLEDSAMYFCASRGQGRATNEKLFFGSGTQLSVL.

The chain couples TRBV14 to TRBJ2-1; 9 bases line up with TRBD1. Per germline, CDR1 SGHDN and CDR2 FVKESK. The CDR3 runs 15 residues. Trimming at V came to 5 bases and at J to 4 bases, leaving 6 bases not matched to a gene. CDR3 DNA sequence: TGTGCCAGCAGCGGCCGGGACAGGGAGTACAATGAGCAGTTCTTC. Amino acid sequence: CASSGRDREYNEQFF.

The rearrangement uses TRBV6-1 and TRBJ2-7, with D perhaps TRBD1 (6 bases). Trimming shortened V by 6 bases and J by 3 bases, and 9 bases separated the two germline ends. In germline, CDR1 is MNHNS, CDR2 SASEGT. This CDR3 comprises 12 residues. The CDR3 region has the DNA TGTGCCAGCAGGGACAGATACTACGAGCAGTACTTC. Amino acids: CASRDRYYEQYF.

CDR3 loop: CATSQAGANEKLFF. For the CDR3, the DNA is TGTGCCACCTCTCAGGCCGGGGCTAATGAAAAACTGTTTTTT. The V gene is TRBV7-9, the J gene TRBJ1-4; D unclear. CDR3 length: 14 residues. CDR1 is SEHNR and CDR2 is FQNEAQ in the germline V gene (reference sequence). Trimming shortened V by 10 bases and J by 3 bases, and 15 bases separated the two germline ends. Complete variable domain (other parts from reference TRBV7-9 and TRBJ1-4): DTGVSQNPRHKITKRGQNVTFRCDPISEHNRLYWYRQTLGQGPEFLTYFQNEAQLEKSRLLSDRFSAERPKGSFSTLEIQRTEQGDSAMYLCATSQAGANEKLFFGSGTQLSVL.

This chain uses TRBV7-2 with TRBJ2-1; D gene uncertain. Germline-derived CDR1 and CDR2 are SGHTA and FQGNSA. The CDR3 runs to 17 residues. Deletions cut 5 bases from V and 3 bases from J, with 20 bases between. CDR3 nucleotide sequence: TGTGCCAGCAGCCCGAGTACAGTCGGAAGTCACTACAATGAGCAGTTCTTC. Protein product: CASSPSTVGSHYNEQFF.

V gene TRBV6-6 combines with J gene TRBJ2-5; tentatively, D is TRBD2 (6 bases). The V end was cut by 6 bases, the J end by 1 base, with 9 bases between. CDR1 is MNHNY, CDR2 SVGAGI, per germline (reference sequence). This CDR3 is built from 13 residues. CDR3 DNA: TGTGCCAGCAGGCCAGCGGGCCAAGAGACCCAGTACTTC. Protein product: CASRPAGQETQYF.

DNA for the CDR3: TGTGCCAGCTCACCTAGAGGGACAGGAGTTGAAGCTTTCTTT. Translation gives CASSPRGTGVEAFF. The rearrangement links TRBV18 to TRBJ1-1, with 8 bases that match TRBD1. The V gene's germline CDR1 is KGHSH and CDR2 LQKENI. The CDR3 sequence is 14 residues long. With 3 bases clipped from V and 7 bases from J, the junction kept 7 bases outside the gene matches. The entire variable domain, with the rest obtained from reference TRBV18 and TRBJ1-1, is as follows: NAGVMQNPRHLVRRRGQEARLRCSPMKGHSHVYWYRQLPEEGLKFMVYLQKENIIDESGMPKERFSAEFPKEGPSILRIQQVVRGDSAAYFCASSPRGTGVEAFFGQGTRLTVV.

The chain combines TRBV7-2 with TRBJ2-7; TRBD2 aligns across 8 bases. CDR3 size: 12 residues. Germline values: CDR1 SGHTA, CDR2 FQGNSA. Trimming cost V 6 bases and J 4 bases; bases outside gene matches: 2. DNA of the CDR3: TGTGCCAGCAGGGGCGGGGGGTACGAGCAGTACTTC. Its protein product is CASRGGGYEQYF.

CDR3 residues: CASSSRRDRGGEQYF. CDR3 sequence (DNA): TGTGCCAGCAGTTCCCGACGGGACAGGGGTGGAGAGCAGTACTTC. The rearrangement uses TRBV6-5 and TRBJ2-7, with 10 bases lining up with TRBD1. The junction had 10 bases not matched to a gene; V was cut back by 4 bases and J by 7 bases. The CDR3 runs to 15 residues. Germline CDR1 MNHEY, CDR2 SVGAGI.

This chain links TRBV7-3 with TRBJ2-1; 16 nucleotides agree with TRBD2. The CDR3 runs 19 residues. Trimming took 0 bases from V and 4 from J; bases not matched to a gene: 6. Per the germline V gene, CDR1 is SGHTA and CDR2 is FQGTGA. The CDR3 protein is CASSLTSGLAGGQYNEQFF. DNA for the CDR3: TGTGCCAGCAGCTTAACCTCGGGACTAGCGGGGGGGCAGTACAATGAGCAGTTCTTC. Full variable domain (remainder filled in from reference TRBV7-3 and TRBJ2-1): GAGVSQTPSNKVTEKGKYVELRCDPISGHTALYWYRQSLGQGPEFLIYFQGTGAADDSGLPNDRFFAVRPEGSVSTLKIQRTERGDSAVYLCASSLTSGLAGGQYNEQFFGPGTRLTVL.

The J gene is TRBJ2-3, the V gene TRBV30; 7 bases are shared with TRBD1. The CDR3 is 14 residues long. The V gene's germline CDR1 is GTSNPN and CDR2 SVGIG (reference sequence). With 7 bases clipped from V and 0 bases from J, the junction kept 7 bases outside the gene matches. In DNA, the CDR3 is TGTGCCTCCAGACAGGGCCATAGCACAGATACGCAGTATTTT. Its protein is CASRQGHSTDTQYF.

The rearrangement joins TRBV2 to TRBJ2-1; 7 bases fit TRBD1. The V gene's germline CDR1 is SNHLY and CDR2 FYNNEI. The CDR3 runs to 17 residues. J lost 0 bases, V lost 0 bases, and 5 bases had no gene match. In DNA, the CDR3 is TGTGCCAGCAGTGAAGCTTACAGGGGAAGCTCCTACAATGAGCAGTTCTTC. It translates to CASSEAYRGSSYNEQFF. Using reference TRBV2 and TRBJ2-1 for the parts outside the CDR3, the full variable domain is EPEVTQTPSHQVTQMGQEVILRCVPISNHLYFYWYRQILGQKVEFLVSFYNNEISEKSEIFDDQFSVERPDGSNFTLKIRSTKLEDSAMYFCASSEAYRGSSYNEQFFGPGTRLTVL.

The CDR3 spells CAISDPRGLGTQYF. DNA for the CDR3: TGTGCCATCAGTGACCCACGGGGATTAGGGACCCAGTACTTC. The rearrangement links TRBV10-3 to TRBJ2-5; the D gene is possibly TRBD2 (5 bases). Trimming took 3 bases from V and 7 from J, leaving 15 bases between them. Per germline, CDR1 ENHRY and CDR2 SYGVKD. The CDR3 sequence is 14 residues long.

The rearrangement joins TRBV18 to TRBJ1-2; D may be TRBD1 (6 bases). Trimming shortened V by 6 bases and J by 6 bases, and 14 bases separated the two germline ends. CDR1 is KGHSH and CDR2 is LQKENI in the germline V gene. There are 13 residues in the CDR3. Here the CDR3 DNA reads TGTGCCAGCTCGGAACAGGGATCCAATGGCTACACCTTC. The encoded protein is CASSEQGSNGYTF. The full variable domain, completed using reference TRBV18 and TRBJ1-2, is NAGVMQNPRHLVRRRGQEARLRCSPMKGHSHVYWYRQLPEEGLKFMVYLQKENIIDESGMPKERFSAEFPKEGPSILRIQQVVRGDSAAYFCASSEQGSNGYTFGSGTRLTVV.

The gene calls are TRBV4-3 and TRBJ2-3; TRBD2 matches at 10 bases. The V gene's germline CDR1 is LGHNA and CDR2 YSLEER. The CDR3 totals 18 residues. Trimming took 3 bases from V and 2 from J; bases not matched to a gene: 11. The CDR3: CASSHKIPSGGATDTQYF. Here the CDR3 DNA reads TGCGCCAGCAGCCACAAGATACCTAGCGGGGGAGCCACAGATACGCAGTATTTT.

The chain joins TRBV2 to TRBJ2-7; 8 bases match TRBD2. Germline CDR1 and CDR2: SNHLY and FYNNEI. There are 15 residues in the CDR3. The V and J ends lost 5 bases and 4 bases, in that order; junction bases with no gene match: 10. CDR3 in DNA: TGTGCCAGCAGTCAACTAAGCGGGGGTGTATACGAGCAGTACTTC. This encodes CASSQLSGGVYEQYF.